This T cell receptor (beta chain) was recovered during a study of shared clonotypes between healthy human individuals. Clones were read by immunoSEQ multiplex PCR, and TCRdb kept only the in-frame ones, dropping some. The sample lists over 850,000 clones, roughly 74% seen once, with around 0.47% in the top ten. The CDR3 has 13 amino acids. Trimming cost V 4 bases and J 5 bases, with 12 bases left between them. Per germline, CDR1 SGHRS and CDR2 YFSETQ. This chain links TRBV5-1 with TRBJ2-5; perhaps TRBD1 as D (5 bases). Sequencing was carried out using memory CD4+ T cells from PBMCs. The subset denotes: CD45RA-negative fraction. This TCR derives from a young man in good health. Some clones in this sample may be carry-over from other donors' samples. The CDR3 loop is CASSQGIWETQYF. The DNA for the CDR3 is TGCGCCAGCAGCCAGGGTATCTGGGAGACCCAGTACTTC.